A single sample is the source of the 21 T cell receptor beta chains below, sequenced in a study of blood T cell repertoires in COVID-19. Data came from immunoSEQ multiplex PCR; TCRdb stores just in-frame clones and leaves some out. The sample holds 250,000 to 350,000 clones; roughly 90% are singletons and the top ten take about 6.8%. The sample was peripheral blood. These receptors were obtained from a young man who had recovered from COVID-19.

This clone appeared once. The V and J genes are TRBV4-1 and TRBJ1-1; 8 positions match TRBD1. Germline loops: CDR1 MGHRA, CDR2 YSYEKL. With V trimmed by 1 base and J by 2 bases, 3 bases remained unmatched. The CDR3 runs 15 residues. The CDR3 is CASSQVAGGNTEAFF. CDR3 DNA: TGCGCCAGCAGCCAAGTTGCAGGGGGCAACACTGAAGCTTTCTTT.

The chain has TRBV19 and TRBJ2-1, with D perhaps TRBD1 (8 bases). Germline assignment: CDR1 LNHDA and CDR2 SQIVND (reference sequence). This CDR3 has 14 amino acids. V shed 8 bases and J shed 6 bases, with 17 bases lying between them. The CDR3: CASGGDRNPNEQFF. CDR3 in DNA: TGTGCCAGTGGGGGGGACAGGAATCCCAATGAGCAGTTCTTC.

The CDR3 loop reads CASSGLASDTGELFF. The CDR3 DNA reads TGCGCCAGCAGTGGACTAGCGTCGGACACCGGGGAGCTGTTTTTT. The chain carries TRBV10-2 and TRBJ2-2; 8 positions match TRBD2. V lost 4 bases and J lost 3; bases outside the gene matches: 4. CDR3 length: 15 residues. CDR1 and CDR2 from the germline V gene are WSHSY and SAAADI.

This clone has a single count. The genes are TRBV5-1 and TRBJ2-1, with 10 bases aligning to TRBD2. CDR3 length: 24 amino acids. The V gene end was trimmed by 4 bases and the J gene end by 0 bases; junction bases not matched to a gene: 28. Germline CDR1 is SGHRS and CDR2 is YFSETQ. DNA for the CDR3: TGCGCCAGCAGCCTTGTAATTACAGGGAAACCGGGACTAGCGCCTACGAACTCCTACAATGAGCAGTTCTTC. The encoded protein is CASSLVITGKPGLAPTNSYNEQFF.

The V gene is TRBV10-3, the J gene TRBJ2-3; 9 positions agree with TRBD1. The length of the CDR3 is 15 residues. Germline values: CDR1 ENHRY, CDR2 SYGVKD. Trimming cost V 10 bases and J 5 bases; bases outside gene matches: 13. The CDR3 sequence is CATRAGQGRGDTQYF. The CDR3 DNA reads as TGTGCCACTCGCGCGGGACAGGGCCGCGGAGATACGCAGTATTTT.

The chain couples TRBV6-6 to TRBJ1-6; possibly TRBD1 for D (6 bases). V lost 5 bases and J lost 5, with 10 bases in between. This CDR3 has 14 residues. Germline CDR1 and CDR2: MNHNY and SVGAGI (reference sequence). The CDR3 region has the DNA TGTGCCAGCAGTACAGGGCCGAATAATTCACCCCTCCACTTT. Encoded protein: CASSTGPNNSPLHF.

This clone is a singleton in its sample. V is TRBV12-5 and J is TRBJ1-1, with a possible D match to TRBD1 (5 bases). Between the trimmed V and J ends, which lost 4 bases and 1 base, there was a span of 13 bases. The CDR3 covers 15 residues. The germline V gene has CDR1 LGHNT and CDR2 FRNRAP. The CDR3 DNA follows: TGTGCTAGTGGTTCTATGGGGGGAGGGAACACTGAAGCTTTCTTT. Translating gives CASGSMGGGNTEAFF.

The genes are TRBV21-1 and TRBJ2-7; no DNA check was done on the table's D call, TRBD2. TRBV21-1 is tagged as a pseudogene. The CDR3 consists of 9 residues. The CDR3 DNA reads TGTGCCAGCCGGAGCGAGCAGTACTTC. This sequence encodes CASRSEQYF.

CDR3 in DNA: TGTGCCAGCAGCTTGGGACTGAGCTCCTACAATGAGCAGTTCTTC. Its translation is CASSLGLSSYNEQFF. The chain joins TRBV5-4 to TRBJ2-1, with unresolved D. Germline V gene data show CDR1 as SGHNT and CDR2 as YYREEE (reference sequence). CDR3 size: 15 residues. Trimming pared 0 bases from V and 0 bases from J, leaving 7 bases between.

The chain joins TRBV19 to TRBJ1-5; D not resolved. The V gene's germline CDR1 is LNHDA and CDR2 SQIVND (reference sequence). V lost 9 bases to trimming and J lost 9 bases, with 24 bases between them. This CDR3 comprises 15 residues. The CDR3 bases are TGTGCCAGCCTCGGGCCACCCTTGGCCGCGGGGCCCCAGCATTTT. It translates to CASLGPPLAAGPQHF.

V gene TRBV5-5 combines with J gene TRBJ1-2, with a tentative D call TRBD1 (5 bases). The CDR3 contains 12 residues. Germline assignment: CDR1 SGHKS and CDR2 YYEKEE (reference sequence). The V and J ends lost 4 bases and 4 bases respectively, with 8 bases between them. The CDR3 DNA sequence: TGTGCCAGCAGCGGTGACAGCTATGGCTACACCTTC. Translated: CASSGDSYGYTF.

The chain has TRBV5-4 and TRBJ1-4; TRBD1 is a possible D gene (5 bases). Trimming shortened V by 1 base and J by 8 bases, and 12 bases separated the two germline ends. The CDR3 length is 14 residues. CDR1 SGHNT and CDR2 YYREEE come from the germline V gene (reference sequence). In DNA form, the CDR3 reads TGTGCCAGCAGCTTGAGACAGAGTCCGGAAAAACTGTTTTTT. Translation gives CASSLRQSPEKLFF. The entire variable domain, with the rest obtained from reference TRBV5-4 and TRBJ1-4, is as follows: ETGVTQSPTHLIKTRGQQVTLRCSSQSGHNTVSWYQQALGQGPQFIFQYYREEENGRGNFPPRFSGLQFPNYSSELNVNALELDDSALYLCASSLRQSPEKLFFGSGTQLSVL.

This chain links TRBV4-3 with TRBJ2-5; a weak D match, TRBD2 (5 bases). CDR1 and CDR2 (germline): LGHNA, YSLEER. V lost 1 base and J lost 4, with 10 bases in between. The CDR3 is 14 residues long. CDR3 coding DNA: TGCGCCAGCAGCCAAGGGCTAGCTGCAGAGACCCAGTACTTC. This translates into CASSQGLAAETQYF.

The chain carries TRBV5-1 and TRBJ1-2; 9 bases align to TRBD1. CDR1 and CDR2 from the germline V gene are SGHRS and YFSETQ. This CDR3 region has 14 residues. The ends lost 4 bases at V and 6 bases at J; junction bases unmatched: 7. In nucleotides, the CDR3 is TGCGCCAGCAGCCTCCGGGACAGGGAAGATGGCTACACCTTC. It encodes CASSLRDREDGYTF.

This chain connects TRBV20-1 to TRBJ1-1; D is possibly TRBD1 (6 bases). This CDR3 spans 13 amino acids. Looked up from germline, CDR1 is DFQATT and CDR2 is SNEGSKA (reference sequence). Trimming removed 3 bases from V and 1 base from J, with 9 bases in between. The CDR3 sequence is CSASRTANTEAFF. CDR3 nucleotides: TGCAGTGCTAGTAGGACAGCGAACACTGAAGCTTTCTTT.

V is TRBV4-3 and J is TRBJ2-2, with D hard to call. The germline CDR1 and CDR2 sequences are LGHNA and YSLEER. The CDR3 consists of 14 residues. V lost 0 bases and J lost 0, with 2 bases in between. The CDR3 DNA reads as TGCGCCAGCAGCCAAGATACGAACACCGGGGAGCTGTTTTTT. Translated: CASSQDTNTGELFF.

This chain joins TRBV5-4 and TRBJ1-4; 8 nucleotides align to TRBD1. Germline V gene sequence: CDR1 SGHNT, CDR2 YYREEE (reference sequence). The CDR3 spans 15 residues. The V and J ends lost 2 bases and 4 bases, in that order; junction bases with no gene match: 4. CDR3 protein: CASSFQGAGNEKLFF. The DNA for the CDR3 is TGTGCCAGCAGCTTTCAGGGGGCCGGTAATGAAAAACTGTTTTTT.

CDR3 nucleotide sequence: TGTGCCACCAGCAGAGATCGAGGGAACACTGAAGCTTTCTTT. The encoded protein is CATSRDRGNTEAFF. The chain joins TRBV15 to TRBJ1-1; D ambiguous. The CDR3 extends over 14 amino acids. In germline, CDR1 is LNHNV, CDR2 YYDKDF (reference sequence). V lost 0 bases, J lost 1 base, and 6 bases lay in between.

The V gene is TRBV6-6, the J gene TRBJ2-7, with D possibly being TRBD2 (5 bases). With 9 bases removed from V and 2 bases from J, the gap between germline ends came to 17 bases. Per germline, CDR1 MNHNY and CDR2 SVGAGI (reference sequence). The CDR3 consists of 14 residues. The CDR3 loop reads CASASGAATYEQYF. The CDR3 DNA reads TGTGCCAGTGCCAGCGGTGCGGCAACCTACGAGCAGTACTTC.

The V call is TRBV11-2, the J call TRBJ2-1, with D maybe TRBD2 (6 bases). Trimming took off 3 bases at V and 0 bases at J, with 12 bases between the two ends. This CDR3 is built from 16 residues. Germline V gives CDR1 SGHAT, CDR2 FQNNGV. CDR3 sequence reads: CASSFGLPSSYNEQFF. The DNA for the CDR3 is TGTGCCAGCAGCTTTGGACTACCAAGCTCCTACAATGAGCAGTTCTTC.

The chain combines TRBV7-3 with TRBJ2-7; 7 positions agree with TRBD2. The junction had 4 bases not matched to a gene; V was cut back by 3 bases and J by 2 bases. The length of the CDR3 is 14 residues. Per the germline V gene, CDR1 is SGHTA and CDR2 is FQGTGA. The CDR3 spells CASSLGGSPYEQYF. CDR3 nucleotide sequence: TGTGCCAGCAGCTTGGGGGGGAGCCCCTACGAGCAGTACTTC.